Following are 27 T cell receptor beta chains from one sample sequenced in a study of tumor-infiltrating lymphocytes in glioblastoma multiforme. Multiple V-beta primers and a C-beta primer amplified TCRB from RNA. TCRdb re-derived calls from the multiplex PCR reads in MiXCR, one entry per CDR3 protein. This sample yields just under 9,500 distinct CDR3 sequences, of which about 70% are seen a single time; roughly 76% belongs to the top ten. The sequenced material came from brain tumor tissue. These receptors all come from a male donor with glioblastoma.

This clonotype was recorded a few times. J is TRBJ1-1 and V is TRBV11-3; TRBD1 aligns across 8 bases. Trimming at V came to 4 bases and at J to 5 bases, leaving 9 bases not matched to a gene. Germline CDR1 is SGHNT and CDR2 is YENEEA. The CDR3 consists of 15 residues. CDR3 in amino acids: CASSSQGQGRTEAFF. In DNA form, the CDR3 reads TGTGCCAGCAGCTCCCAAGGACAGGGTCGAACTGAAGCTTTCTTT.

This clonotype was detected ten times or more. V is TRBV20-1 and J is TRBJ2-3; the match to TRBD2 covers 8 bases. There are 18 residues in the CDR3. In germline, CDR1 is DFQATT, CDR2 SNEGSKA (reference sequence). Unmatched junction bases numbered 22, after V lost 0 bases and J lost 11 bases. Here the CDR3 DNA reads TGCAGTGCTAGAGATCCGGGGTGGTCGGCGGGGGGCTGGAGGGAGCAGTATTTT. Residues: CSARDPGWSAGGWREQYF.

In regard to this clonotype: At one end the junction does not follow the germline gene, possibly because of a read error. This chain connects TRBV20-1 to TRBJ2-1, with 8 positions matching TRBD2. This CDR3 spans 16 amino acids. Germline V CDR1 and CDR2: DFQATT, SNEGSKA (reference sequence). The CDR3 coding sequence is TGCAGTGCTAGGGGCCCCGGACATCGGGAGGGCAATGAGCAGCTATTC. Protein: CSARGPGHREGNEQLF.

With regard to this clonotype: The conserved phenylalanine or tryptophan is not found at the CDR3 terminus, so this likely reflects a read error. The CDR3 is CSASNFGTGRDDQYY. The CDR3 DNA reads TGCAGTGCTTCCAATTTTGGGACAGGGAGGGACGATCAGTACTAC. The rearrangement uses TRBV20-1 and TRBJ2-7; TRBD1 agrees at 9 bases. The CDR3 is made up of 15 amino acids. CDR1 is DFQATT and CDR2 is SNEGSKA in the germline V gene (reference sequence).

This clonotype was picked up a small number of times. The junction differs from germline at one of its ends, possibly a read error. The chain joins TRBV6-5 to TRBJ2-3; D is undetermined. Per the germline V gene, CDR1 is MNHEY and CDR2 is SVGAGI. This CDR3 has 15 amino acids. DNA for the CDR3: TGTGCCAGCAGACCCCAGGCCCCTACCACAGATATGCAGTATTTT. This translates into CASRPQAPTTDMQYF.

This clonotype was counted between two and nine times. The chain links TRBV20-1 to TRBJ1-5; D gene uncertain. From germline, CDR1 is DFQATT and CDR2 SNEGSKA (reference sequence). This CDR3 region has 12 residues. Trimming cost V 3 bases and J 1 base, with 4 bases left between them. The CDR3 loop reads CSARDSNQPQHF. The CDR3 nucleotides are TGCAGTGCTAGGGACAGCAATCAGCCCCAGCATTTT.

This clonotype was detected many times. The chain couples TRBV6-5 to TRBJ2-5, with TRBD1 matching 7 bases. Trimming removed 4 bases from V and 5 bases from J; junction bases left unmatched: 4. The CDR3 has 13 residues. CDR1 and CDR2 from the germline V gene are MNHEY and SVGAGI. CDR3 nucleotide sequence: TGTGCCAGCAGTTCTTACAGGGGCGAGACCCAGTACTTC. Its translation: CASSSYRGETQYF.

Only a few counts were recorded for this clonotype. Because the CDR3 is missing its conserved closing phenylalanine or tryptophan, this is likely a read error. The chain has TRBV5-4 and TRBJ2-7, with D maybe TRBD2 (5 bases). The length of the CDR3 is 14 residues. Per germline, CDR1 SGHNT and CDR2 YYREEE (reference sequence). The V and J ends lost 2 bases and 5 bases respectively, with 14 bases between them. The CDR3 loop reads CASSLRSGSDEQYS. CDR3 nucleotides: TGTGCCAGCAGCTTAAGGAGTGGGAGTGACGAGCAGTACTCC.

This clonotype was found once. The chain uses TRBV12-3 or TRBV12-4 and TRBJ1-5; D is uncertain. Trimming shortened V by 7 bases and J by 9 bases, and 16 bases separated the two germline ends. The CDR3 runs to 13 residues. The CDR3 DNA reads as TGTGCCAGCAATTTGAGGCTCTCCGGGCCCCAGCATTTT. Translation: CASNLRLSGPQHF.

At least ten counts were recorded for this clonotype. This rearrangement joins TRBV20-1 to TRBJ2-3; the D call may be TRBD1 or TRBD2 (5 bases each). Per the germline V gene, CDR1 is DFQATT and CDR2 is SNEGSKA (reference sequence). The CDR3 is 13 residues long. CDR3 sequence: CSIRRGAWDTQYF. In DNA form, the CDR3 reads TGCAGCATCCGGAGAGGGGCATGGGATACGCAGTATTTT.

About this clonotype: The junction differs from germline at one of its ends, possibly a read error. The gene calls are TRBV5-4 and TRBJ2-1, with 11 positions matching TRBD1. Germline V gene lookup returns CDR1 SGHNT and CDR2 YYREEE (reference sequence). The CDR3 covers 16 residues. The CDR3 is CASSSRDRGFNDEQFF. Here the CDR3 DNA reads TGTGCCAGCAGCTCCCGGGACAGGGGGTTTAACGATGAGCAGTTCTTT.

The V call is TRBV11-3, the J call TRBJ2-1, with unresolved D. This CDR3 is 15 amino acids long. Deletions cut 4 bases from V and 5 bases from J, with 15 bases between. CDR1 and CDR2 (germline): SGHNT, YENEEA. The CDR3 DNA sequence: TGTGCCAGCAGCTCCCTGTGGGATAAACACAATGAGCAGTTCTTC. Its translation: CASSSLWDKHNEQFF. The whole variable domain, filled in from reference TRBV11-3 and TRBJ2-1, reads EAGVVQSPRYKIIEKKQPVAFWCNPISGHNTLYWYLQNLGQGPELLIRYENEEAVDDSQLPKDRFSAERLKGVDSTLKIQPAELGDSAVYLCASSSLWDKHNEQFFGPGTRLTVL.

This clonotype was found a few times. The V call is TRBV11-2, the J call TRBJ2-2, with D perhaps matching TRBD2 (5 bases). Trimming pared 1 base from V and 5 bases from J, leaving 17 bases between. The CDR3 runs 17 residues. In germline, CDR1 is SGHAT, CDR2 FQNNGV. DNA for the CDR3: TGTGCCAGCAGCTTAGTCGGAAGAGGGATGGTTACCGGGGAGCTGTTTTTT. Its protein product is CASSLVGRGMVTGELFF.

The rearrangement joins TRBV12-3 or TRBV12-4 to TRBJ1-1, with D uncertain. This CDR3 region has 11 residues. Deletions cut 1 base from V and 6 bases from J, with 3 bases between. The CDR3 sequence is CASSLGAEAFF. The CDR3 DNA is TGTGCCAGCAGTTTAGGGGCTGAAGCTTTCTTT.

This clonotype was counted many times. The chain links TRBV29-1 to TRBJ2-1, with D unresolved. The CDR3 totals 13 residues. V was shortened by 0 bases and J by 9 bases, with 12 bases between the two germline ends. Looked up from germline, CDR1 is SQVTM and CDR2 is ANQGSEA. The DNA of the CDR3 is TGCAGCGTTGAAGATCCTTCGGCCAGTGAGCAGTTCTTC. Translation gives CSVEDPSASEQFF.

The chain links TRBV5-4 to TRBJ1-2, with 10 bases aligning to TRBD1. Germline CDR1 is SGHNT and CDR2 is YYREEE (reference sequence). With 3 bases clipped from V and 2 bases from J, the junction kept 1 base outside the gene matches. The CDR3 contains 14 residues. This chain's CDR3 is CASSSGQGNYGYTF. Written as DNA, the CDR3 is TGTGCCAGCAGCTCGGGACAGGGGAACTATGGCTACACCTTC.

The chain combines TRBV4-1 with TRBJ1-6, with D hard to call. The CDR3 extends over 15 amino acids. From germline, CDR1 is MGHRA and CDR2 YSYEKL. V was cut by 11 bases and J by 13 bases, with 27 bases left in between. In DNA form, the CDR3 reads TGCGCCGGCCAAAGCCTGGCACCTGGGGTTTCTCCCCTCCACTTT. It is translated as CAGQSLAPGVSPLHF.

The sample holds one count of this clonotype. The chain couples TRBV19 to TRBJ2-1; D may be TRBD2 (6 bases). Looked up from germline, CDR1 is LNHDA and CDR2 is SQIVND (reference sequence). The CDR3 runs 15 residues. V lost 3 bases, J lost 2 bases, and 11 bases lay in between. CDR3 loop: CASSMLASPYNEQFF. In DNA form, the CDR3 reads TGTGCCAGTAGTATGCTAGCGAGCCCCTACAATGAGCAGTTCTTC.

A note on this clonotype: A much larger clone is a single base away; this may be a read error. The chain employs TRBV20-1 and TRBJ2-3; D might be TRBD1 (6 bases). Germline-derived CDR1 and CDR2 are DFQATT and SNEGSKA (reference sequence). The CDR3 has 13 residues. DNA of the CDR3: TGCAGCATCCGGAGAGGGACATGGGATACGCAGTATTTT. This codes for CSIRRGTWDTQYF.

The chain employs TRBV20-1 and TRBJ2-3; TRBD2 matches at 16 bases. The CDR3 consists of 20 residues. Per the germline V gene, CDR1 is DFQATT and CDR2 is SNEGSKA (reference sequence). The V segment lost 6 bases and the J segment 0 bases; nucleotides outside the gene matches: 15. CDR3 residues: CSAATGGLAGGPSSTDTQYF. The DNA of the CDR3 is TGCAGTGCAGCCACAGGGGGACTAGCGGGAGGGCCGAGTAGCACAGATACGCAGTATTTT.

The chain links TRBV20-1 to TRBJ2-7; 8 bases map to TRBD2. V trimming: 6 bases; J trimming: 4 bases; junction bases outside the gene matches: 11. The CDR3 loop spans 14 amino acids. The V gene's germline CDR1 is DFQATT and CDR2 SNEGSKA (reference sequence). CDR3 sequence: CSAPLAGMRYEQYF. The CDR3 coding sequence is TGCAGTGCACCCTTAGCGGGAATGAGGTACGAGCAGTACTTC.

The genes are TRBV11-2 and TRBJ2-3; the D is unclear. There are 11 residues in the CDR3. Germline CDR1 and CDR2: SGHAT and FQNNGV. The V and J ends lost 5 bases and 3 bases respectively, with 3 bases between them. CDR3 region: CASSRTDTQYF. The CDR3 bases are TGTGCCAGCAGCCGGACAGATACGCAGTATTTT.

This chain uses TRBV20-1 with TRBJ1-4, with TRBD1 matching 11 bases. The CDR3 runs to 13 residues. V lost 3 bases to trimming and J lost 8 bases; unmatched junction nucleotides: 2. The germline gives CDR1 DFQATT, CDR2 SNEGSKA (reference sequence). The CDR3 bases are TGCAGTGCTAGTGGGACAGGGGGAGAAAAACTGTTTTTT. Its translation is CSASGTGGEKLFF.

V and J are TRBV5-1 and TRBJ2-7; 7 nucleotides agree with TRBD1. Germline-derived CDR1 and CDR2 are SGHRS and YFSETQ. Trimming removed 4 bases from V and 9 bases from J; junction bases left unmatched: 7. The CDR3 is made up of 12 amino acids. The CDR3: CASSPGQVGQYF. The DNA of the CDR3 is TGCGCCAGCAGCCCTGGACAGGTGGGGCAGTACTTC.

Regarding this clonotype: One end of the junction varies from germline; a read error may be responsible. The rearrangement links TRBV29-1 to TRBJ1-4; D remains unclear. The CDR3 sequence is 15 residues long. Germline-derived CDR1 and CDR2 are SQVTM and ANQGSEA. The CDR3 protein is CSARLTGGSNEKLFF. The CDR3 DNA sequence: TGCAGCGCCCGATTGACGGGAGGATCTAACGAAAAACTGTTTTTT.

About this clonotype itself: At one end the junction does not follow the germline gene, possibly because of a read error. This rearrangement joins TRBV11-2 to TRBJ2-1; tentatively, D is TRBD2 (5 bases). CDR1 is SGHAT, CDR2 FQNNGV, per germline. This CDR3 comprises 13 residues. CDR3 sequence: CASSVDRRNEQSF. CDR3 nucleotides: TGTGCTAGCAGCGTAGATAGGAGGAATGAGCAGTCCTTC.

The rearrangement links TRBV11-2 to TRBJ2-2, with 9 bases matching TRBD1. CDR3 size: 15 residues. Looked up from germline, CDR1 is SGHAT and CDR2 is FQNNGV. V dropped 5 bases and J dropped 4; count of bases not matched to a gene: 5. This chain's CDR3 is CASSEYRGPTGELFF. The CDR3 DNA sequence: TGTGCCAGCAGCGAATACAGGGGGCCCACCGGGGAGCTGTTTTTT.